This TCR beta chain derives from a study of blood T cell repertoires in COVID-19. There are 13 residues in the CDR3. CDR1 and CDR2 from the germline V gene are LGHNT and FRNRAP. With 1 base removed from V and 7 bases from J, the gap between germline ends came to 8 bases. This table comes from immunoSEQ multiplex PCR, and its TCRdb copy is limited to in-frame clones, with some not included. The sample holds approximately 250,000 clones, 85% to 95% seen once. The origin of this receptor is a man aged 25-45 years with COVID-19, enrolled during active disease. V usage is TRBV12-5 and J usage is TRBJ1-5; weak D call: TRBD1 (5 bases). Input material: peripheral blood. CDR3 in DNA: TGTGCTAGTGGTTTGGACGGGGGACAGCCCCAGCATTTT. Encoded protein: CASGLDGGQPQHF.